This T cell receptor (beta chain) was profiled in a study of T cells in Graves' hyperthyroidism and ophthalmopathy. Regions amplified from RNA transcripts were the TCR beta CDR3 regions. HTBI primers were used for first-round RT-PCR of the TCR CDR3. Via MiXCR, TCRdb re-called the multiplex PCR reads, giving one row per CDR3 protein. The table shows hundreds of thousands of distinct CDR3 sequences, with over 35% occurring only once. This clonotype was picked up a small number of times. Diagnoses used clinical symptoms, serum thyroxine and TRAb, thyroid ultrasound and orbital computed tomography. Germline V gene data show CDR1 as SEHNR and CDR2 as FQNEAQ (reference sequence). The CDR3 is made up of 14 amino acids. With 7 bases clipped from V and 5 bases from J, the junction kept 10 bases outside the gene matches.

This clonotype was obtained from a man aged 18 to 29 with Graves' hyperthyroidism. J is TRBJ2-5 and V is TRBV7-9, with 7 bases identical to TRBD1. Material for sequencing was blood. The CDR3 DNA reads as TGTGCCAGCACCCGAGTAGGGGGCCGGGAGACCCAGTACTTC. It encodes CASTRVGGRETQYF.